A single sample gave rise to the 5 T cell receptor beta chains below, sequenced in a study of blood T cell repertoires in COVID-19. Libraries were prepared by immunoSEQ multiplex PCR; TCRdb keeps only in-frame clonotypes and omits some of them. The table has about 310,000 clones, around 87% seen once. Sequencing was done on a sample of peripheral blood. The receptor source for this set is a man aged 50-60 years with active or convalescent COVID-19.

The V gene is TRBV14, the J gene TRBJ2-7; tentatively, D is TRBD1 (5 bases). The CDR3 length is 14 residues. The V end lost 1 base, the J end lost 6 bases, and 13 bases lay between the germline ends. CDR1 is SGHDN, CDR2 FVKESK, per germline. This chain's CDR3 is CASSQGWQGSEQYF. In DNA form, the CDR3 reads TGTGCCAGCAGCCAAGGGTGGCAGGGATCCGAGCAGTACTTC.

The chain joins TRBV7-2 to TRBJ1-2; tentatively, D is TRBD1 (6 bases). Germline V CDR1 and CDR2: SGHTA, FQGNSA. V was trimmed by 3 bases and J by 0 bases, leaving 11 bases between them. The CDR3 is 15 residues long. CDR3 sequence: CASSFKQGSNYGYTF. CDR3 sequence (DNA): TGTGCCAGCAGCTTCAAACAGGGATCTAACTATGGCTACACCTTC.

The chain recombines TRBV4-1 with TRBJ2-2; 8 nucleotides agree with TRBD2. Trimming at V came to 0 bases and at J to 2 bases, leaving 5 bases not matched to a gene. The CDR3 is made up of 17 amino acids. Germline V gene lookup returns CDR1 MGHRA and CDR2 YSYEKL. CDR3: CASSQDTGLANTGELFF. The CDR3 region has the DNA TGCGCCAGCAGCCAAGATACCGGACTAGCTAACACCGGGGAGCTGTTTTTT.

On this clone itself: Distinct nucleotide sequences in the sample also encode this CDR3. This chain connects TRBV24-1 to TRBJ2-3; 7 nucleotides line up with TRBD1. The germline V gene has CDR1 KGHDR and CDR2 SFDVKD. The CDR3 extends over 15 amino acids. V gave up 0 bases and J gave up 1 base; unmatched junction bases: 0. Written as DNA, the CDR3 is TGTGCCACCAGTGATTTGGGACAGGGCACAGATACGCAGTATTTT. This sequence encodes CATSDLGQGTDTQYF.

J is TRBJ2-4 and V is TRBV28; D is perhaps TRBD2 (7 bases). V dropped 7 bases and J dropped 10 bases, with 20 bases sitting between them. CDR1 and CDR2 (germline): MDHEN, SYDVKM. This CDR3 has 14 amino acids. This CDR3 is CASKRSFEGGIQYF. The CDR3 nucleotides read TGTGCCAGCAAAAGGTCTTTCGAGGGGGGGATTCAGTACTTC.